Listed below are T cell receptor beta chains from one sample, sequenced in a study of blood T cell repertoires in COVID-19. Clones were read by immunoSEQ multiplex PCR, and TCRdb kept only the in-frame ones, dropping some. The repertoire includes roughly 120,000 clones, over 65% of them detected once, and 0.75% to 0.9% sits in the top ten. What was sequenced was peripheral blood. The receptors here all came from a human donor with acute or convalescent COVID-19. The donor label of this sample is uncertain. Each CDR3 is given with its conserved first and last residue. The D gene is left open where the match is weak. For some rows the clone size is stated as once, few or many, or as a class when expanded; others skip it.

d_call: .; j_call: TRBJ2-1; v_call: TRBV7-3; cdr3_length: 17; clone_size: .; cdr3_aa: CASSLFSGAGEYNEQFF; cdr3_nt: TGTGCCAGCAGCTTATTCTCTGGGGCAGGGGAGTACAATGAGCAGTTCTTC
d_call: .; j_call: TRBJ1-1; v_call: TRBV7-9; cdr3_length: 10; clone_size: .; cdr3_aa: CAGGAAEAFF; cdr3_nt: TGTGCCGGGGGGGCTGCTGAAGCTTTCTTT
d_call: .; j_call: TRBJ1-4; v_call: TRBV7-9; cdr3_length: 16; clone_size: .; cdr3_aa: CASSLARSGQSGKLFF; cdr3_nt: TGTGCCAGCAGCTTAGCGCGTTCCGGACAGAGCGGAAAACTGTTTTTT
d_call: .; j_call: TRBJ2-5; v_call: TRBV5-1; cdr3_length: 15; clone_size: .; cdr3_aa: CASSLGPTAGETQYF; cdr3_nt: TGCGCCAGCAGCTTGGGACCCACCGCCGGGGAGACCCAGTACTTC
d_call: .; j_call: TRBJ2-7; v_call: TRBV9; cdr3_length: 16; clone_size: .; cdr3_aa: CASSVGLHSNFDEQYF; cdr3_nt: TGTGCCAGCAGCGTAGGCTTGCACAGTAATTTCGACGAGCAGTACTTC
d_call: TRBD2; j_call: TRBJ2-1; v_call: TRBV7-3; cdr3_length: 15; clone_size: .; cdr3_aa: CASSLSGGASGEQFF; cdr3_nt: TGTGCCAGCAGCTTAAGCGGGGGGGCCTCTGGTGAGCAGTTCTTC
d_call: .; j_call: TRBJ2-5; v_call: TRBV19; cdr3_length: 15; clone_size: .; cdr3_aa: CATGGGGGYQETQYF; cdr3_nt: TGTGCCACCGGTGGAGGGGGGGGATACCAAGAGACCCAGTACTTC
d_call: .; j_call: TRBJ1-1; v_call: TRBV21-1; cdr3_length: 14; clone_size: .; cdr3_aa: CASSPRQGETEAFF; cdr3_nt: TGTGCCAGCAGCCCCCGACAGGGAGAGACTGAAGCTTTCTTT
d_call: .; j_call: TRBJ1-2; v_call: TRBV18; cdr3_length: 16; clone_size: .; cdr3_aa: CASSPQPPDRLYGYTF; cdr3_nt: TGTGCCAGCTCACCCCAGCCGCCTGACAGATTATATGGCTACACCTTC
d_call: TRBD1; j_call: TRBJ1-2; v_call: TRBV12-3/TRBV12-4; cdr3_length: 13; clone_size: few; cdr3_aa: CASRVGTDYGYTF; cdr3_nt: TGTGCCAGCAGGGTCGGGACAGACTATGGCTACACCTTC
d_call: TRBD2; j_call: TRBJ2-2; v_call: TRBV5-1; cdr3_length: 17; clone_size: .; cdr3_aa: CASSPASGGFSTGELFF; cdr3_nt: TGCGCCAGCAGCCCCGCCAGCGGGGGGTTTAGCACCGGGGAGCTGTTTTTT
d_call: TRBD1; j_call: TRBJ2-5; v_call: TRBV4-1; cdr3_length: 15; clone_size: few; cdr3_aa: CASSRVQGAAETQYF; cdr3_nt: TGCGCCAGCAGCCGAGTACAGGGGGCCGCAGAGACCCAGTACTTC
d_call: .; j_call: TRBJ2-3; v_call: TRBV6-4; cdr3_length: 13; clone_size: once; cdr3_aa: CASSDLPGDTQYF; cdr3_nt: TGTGCCAGCAGTGACCTTCCCGGGGATACGCAGTATTTT
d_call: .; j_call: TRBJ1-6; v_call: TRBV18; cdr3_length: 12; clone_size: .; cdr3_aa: CASSGERSPLHF; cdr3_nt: TGTGCCAGCTCAGGGGAGCGTTCACCCCTCCACTTT
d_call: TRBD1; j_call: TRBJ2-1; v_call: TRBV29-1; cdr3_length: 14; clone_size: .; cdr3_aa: CSVSGTGPYNEQFF; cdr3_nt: TGCAGCGTTTCCGGGACAGGTCCCTACAATGAGCAGTTCTTC
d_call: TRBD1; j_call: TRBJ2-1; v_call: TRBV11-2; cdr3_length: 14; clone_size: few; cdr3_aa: CASSPGQGRNEQFF; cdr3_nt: TGTGCCAGCAGCCCGGGACAGGGCCGTAATGAGCAGTTCTTC
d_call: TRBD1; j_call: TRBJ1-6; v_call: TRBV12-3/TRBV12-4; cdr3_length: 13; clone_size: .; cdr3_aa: CASKGQYNSPLHF; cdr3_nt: TGTGCCAGCAAGGGACAGTATAATTCACCCCTCCACTTT
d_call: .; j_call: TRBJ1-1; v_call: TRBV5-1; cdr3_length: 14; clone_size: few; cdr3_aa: CASSSGGANTEAFF; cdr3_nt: TGCGCCAGCAGCTCCGGGGGGGCGAACACTGAAGCTTTCTTT
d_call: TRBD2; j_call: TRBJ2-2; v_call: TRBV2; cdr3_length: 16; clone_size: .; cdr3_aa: CASRGSGGADTGELFF; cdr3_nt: TGTGCCAGCAGGGGTAGCGGGGGGGCCGACACCGGGGAGCTGTTTTTT
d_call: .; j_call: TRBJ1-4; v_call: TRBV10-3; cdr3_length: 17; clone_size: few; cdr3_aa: CAISERHPDSYYEKLFF; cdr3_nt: TGTGCCATCAGTGAGCGCCACCCCGACAGTTACTATGAAAAACTGTTTTTT
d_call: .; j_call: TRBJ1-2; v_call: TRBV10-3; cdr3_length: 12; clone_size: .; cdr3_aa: CATGEFRYGYTF; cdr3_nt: TGTGCCACAGGGGAATTCAGATATGGCTACACCTTC
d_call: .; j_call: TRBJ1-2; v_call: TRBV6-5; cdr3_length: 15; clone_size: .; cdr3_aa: CAPVRVILWGYGYTF; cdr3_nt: TGTGCCCCGGTCAGGGTGATTCTTTGGGGCTATGGCTACACCTTC
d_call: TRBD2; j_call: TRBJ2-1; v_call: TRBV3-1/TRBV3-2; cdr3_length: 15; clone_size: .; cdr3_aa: CASSRSGGASNEQFF; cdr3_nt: TGTGCCAGCAGCCGGAGCGGGGGGGCCTCCAATGAGCAGTTCTTC
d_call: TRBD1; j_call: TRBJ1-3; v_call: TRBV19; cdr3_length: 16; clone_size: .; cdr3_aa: CASSWDSASSGNTIYF; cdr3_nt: TGTGCCAGTAGCTGGGACAGCGCGAGCTCTGGAAACACCATATATTTT
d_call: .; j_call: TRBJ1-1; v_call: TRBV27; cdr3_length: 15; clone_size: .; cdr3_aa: CASSLRGQAYTEAFF; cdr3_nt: TGTGCCAGCAGTTTAAGGGGTCAGGCCTACACTGAAGCTTTCTTT
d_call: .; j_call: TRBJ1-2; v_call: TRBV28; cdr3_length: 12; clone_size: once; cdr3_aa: CASMDTTYGYTF; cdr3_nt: TGTGCCAGCATGGACACTACCTATGGCTACACCTTC
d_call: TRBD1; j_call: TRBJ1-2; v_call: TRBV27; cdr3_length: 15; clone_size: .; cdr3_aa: CASSLTGTGSGFYTF; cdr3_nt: TGTGCCAGCAGTTTGACCGGGACAGGGAGCGGCTTCTACACCTTC
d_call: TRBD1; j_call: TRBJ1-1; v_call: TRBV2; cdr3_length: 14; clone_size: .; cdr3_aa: CASRQGNRFTEAFF; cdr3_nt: TGTGCCAGCAGACAGGGGAACCGGTTCACTGAAGCTTTCTTT
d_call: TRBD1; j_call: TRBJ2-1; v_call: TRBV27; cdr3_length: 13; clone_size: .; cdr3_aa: CASREGGRGHWFF; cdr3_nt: TGTGCCAGCAGGGAAGGGGGCAGAGGCCACTGGTTCTTC
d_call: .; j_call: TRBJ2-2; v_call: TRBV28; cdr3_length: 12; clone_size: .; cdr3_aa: CATGGNTGELFF; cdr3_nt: TGTGCCACCGGGGGGAACACCGGGGAGCTGTTTTTT
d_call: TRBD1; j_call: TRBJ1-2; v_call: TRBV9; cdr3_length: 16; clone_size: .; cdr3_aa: CASSVAVWGRGDGYTF; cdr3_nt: TGTGCCAGCTCCGTAGCCGTCTGGGGCAGGGGGGATGGCTACACCTTC
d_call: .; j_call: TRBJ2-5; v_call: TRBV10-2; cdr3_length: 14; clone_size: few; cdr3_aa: CASRGGLGGETQYF; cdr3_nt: TGCGCCAGCAGAGGCGGGTTGGGTGGAGAGACCCAGTACTTC
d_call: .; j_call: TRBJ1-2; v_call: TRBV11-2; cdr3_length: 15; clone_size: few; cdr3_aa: CASSLEWGVTYGYTF; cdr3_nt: TGTGCCAGCAGCTTAGAGTGGGGGGTTACGTATGGCTACACCTTC
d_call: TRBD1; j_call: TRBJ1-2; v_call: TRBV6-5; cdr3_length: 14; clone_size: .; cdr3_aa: CASSYFGTADGYTF; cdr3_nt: TGTGCCAGCAGTTACTTCGGGACAGCTGATGGCTACACCTTC
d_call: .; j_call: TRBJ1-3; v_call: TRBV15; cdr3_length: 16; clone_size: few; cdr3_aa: CATSIPGSLSGNTIYF; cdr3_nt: TGTGCCACCAGCATACCCGGGTCATTATCTGGAAACACCATATATTTT
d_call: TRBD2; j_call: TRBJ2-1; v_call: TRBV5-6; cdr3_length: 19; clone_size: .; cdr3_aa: CASSTGLAGYLSSYNEQFF; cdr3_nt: TGTGCCAGCAGCACAGGACTAGCGGGCTATTTAAGCTCCTACAATGAGCAGTTCTTC
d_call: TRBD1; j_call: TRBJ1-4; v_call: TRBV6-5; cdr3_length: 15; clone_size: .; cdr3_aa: CASSYSGTVSEKLFF; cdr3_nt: TGTGCCAGCAGTTACTCCGGGACAGTTAGTGAAAAACTGTTTTTT
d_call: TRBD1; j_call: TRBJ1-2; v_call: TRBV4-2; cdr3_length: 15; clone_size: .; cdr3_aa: CASSQDRDRGNGYTF; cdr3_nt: TGTGCCAGCAGCCAAGACCGGGACAGGGGGAATGGCTACACCTTC
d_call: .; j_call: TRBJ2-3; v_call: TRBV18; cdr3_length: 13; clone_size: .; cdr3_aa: CASSPPATDTQYF; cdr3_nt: TGTGCCAGCTCACCACCGGCCACAGATACGCAGTATTTT
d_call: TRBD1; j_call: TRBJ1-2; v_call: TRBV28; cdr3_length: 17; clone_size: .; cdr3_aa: CASSLFQQGALYDGYTF; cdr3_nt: TGTGCCAGCAGTTTATTTCAACAGGGGGCGCTATACGATGGCTACACCTTC
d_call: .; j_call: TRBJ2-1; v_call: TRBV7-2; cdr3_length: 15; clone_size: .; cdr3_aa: CASSLVLGQYNEQFF; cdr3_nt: TGTGCCAGCAGCTTAGTACTGGGGCAGTACAATGAGCAGTTCTTC
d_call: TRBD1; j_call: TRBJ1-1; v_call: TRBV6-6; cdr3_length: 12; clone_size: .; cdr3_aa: CASRDRETEAFF; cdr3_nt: TGTGCCAGCAGAGACAGGGAGACTGAAGCTTTCTTT
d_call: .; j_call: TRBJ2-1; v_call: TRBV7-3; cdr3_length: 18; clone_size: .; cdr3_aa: CASSLKPTARGSYNEQFF; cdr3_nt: TGTGCCAGCAGCTTAAAGCCCACGGCGCGGGGCTCCTACAATGAGCAGTTCTTC